This is a list of T cell receptor beta chains from one sample in a study of Ad26.COV2.S vaccination and SARS-CoV-2 variants. Method: immunoSEQ multiplex PCR; TCRdb's copy keeps in-frame clones and lacks some. This table holds 300,000 to 450,000 clones, approximately 84% found once. The sample here was peripheral blood, taken in a trial of Ad26.COV2.S vaccine versus placebo. The receptors originated from a person between 18 and 60 years old who received the Ad26.COV2.S COVID-19 vaccine or a placebo. The CDR3 runs from the conserved cysteine through the conserved F or W. The order of the fields is V gene, clone size, D gene, J gene, CDR3 protein, CDR3 DNA. The D gene is left open where the match is weak. Clone size is stated in some rows and not others, as once, few, many or a class when expanded.

TRBV9	-	-	TRBJ2-7	CASSQDWTPIYEQYF	TGTGCCAGCAGCCAAGACTGGACTCCGATCTACGAGCAGTACTTC
TRBV18	-	-	TRBJ2-5	CASSDSQSETQYF	TGTGCCAGCTCAGATTCTCAGAGTGAGACCCAGTACTTC
TRBV7-9	-	-	TRBJ2-7	CASSLGQSSYEQYF	TGTGCCAGCAGCCTCGGACAGTCTTCCTACGAGCAGTACTTC
TRBV18	-	TRBD1	TRBJ2-1	CASSPGQGYNEQFF	TGTGCCAGCTCACCAGGACAGGGGTACAATGAGCAGTTCTTC
TRBV30	-	TRBD2	TRBJ2-7	CAWGTSGSYEQYF	TGTGCCTGGGGGACTAGCGGTTCCTACGAGCAGTACTTC
TRBV3-1/TRBV3-2	-	-	TRBJ2-1	CASSQALGGALWNEQFF	TGTGCCAGCAGCCAAGCCCTAGGGGGGGCGCTCTGGAATGAGCAGTTCTTC
TRBV5-4	-	-	TRBJ2-7	CASSLPDITYEQYF	TGTGCCAGCAGCTTGCCGGACATAACCTACGAGCAGTACTTC
TRBV11-2	-	TRBD1	TRBJ1-2	CASSGDRLNANYGYTF	TGTGCCAGCAGCGGGGACAGGCTGAACGCTAACTATGGCTACACCTTC
TRBV7-6	-	-	TRBJ1-2	CASSLVSCRLVNGYTF	TGTGCCAGCAGCTTAGTGTCATGCAGGTTGGTGAATGGCTACACCTTC
TRBV24-1	-	TRBD1	TRBJ2-3	CATSDITGGKDTQYF	TGTGCCACCAGTGATATAACAGGGGGCAAAGATACGCAGTATTTT
TRBV30	-	TRBD1	TRBJ1-4	CAWSIPGQGKLFF	TGTGCCTGGAGTATTCCGGGACAGGGGAAACTGTTTTTT
TRBV4-3	-	-	TRBJ1-1	CASSQDGGKNTEAFF	TGCGCCAGCAGCCAAGATGGGGGGAAGAACACTGAAGCTTTCTTT
TRBV13	-	-	TRBJ2-3	CASSPTNTDTQYF	TGTGCCAGCAGCCCGACCAACACAGATACGCAGTATTTT
TRBV18	-	-	TRBJ2-1	CASSPQGGLYNEQFF	TGTGCCAGCTCACCACAAGGGGGTCTATACAATGAGCAGTTCTTC
TRBV19	-	TRBD1	TRBJ1-4	CASSPGQGPNEKLFF	TGTGCCAGTAGCCCCGGACAGGGGCCAAATGAAAAACTGTTTTTT
TRBV5-1	-	TRBD1	TRBJ2-7	CASSARQGSQYEQYF	TGCGCCAGCAGCGCCCGACAGGGAAGCCAATACGAGCAGTACTTC
TRBV5-8	-	-	TRBJ2-7	CASSLWERGGKSYEQYF	TGTGCCAGCAGCTTGTGGGAACGGGGCGGTAAATCCTACGAGCAGTACTTC
TRBV5-1	-	TRBD1	TRBJ1-2	CASSRDRGYGYTF	TGCGCCAGCAGCAGAGACAGGGGCTATGGCTACACCTTC
TRBV11-2	few	TRBD1	TRBJ1-2	CASSLGQVSYGYTF	TGTGCCAGCAGCTTGGGACAGGTGTCCTATGGCTACACCTTC
TRBV6-6	-	-	TRBJ1-4	CASSRQTGEKLFF	TGTGCCAGCAGTCGACAAACGGGTGAAAAACTGTTTTTT
TRBV4-3	once	-	TRBJ2-5	CASSQESGETQYF	TGCGCCAGCAGCCAAGAAAGTGGAGAGACCCAGTACTTC
TRBV25-1	-	TRBD2	TRBJ2-1	CASRTRGGNYNEQFF	TGTGCCAGCAGGACGCGGGGGGGTAATTACAATGAGCAGTTCTTC
TRBV18	-	TRBD2	TRBJ2-7	CASSPGGDEQYF	TGTGCCAGCTCACCAGGGGGGGACGAGCAGTACTTC
TRBV28	-	TRBD1	TRBJ1-5	CASSRRQGSNQPQHF	TGTGCCAGCAGTCGTAGACAGGGTAGCAATCAGCCCCAGCATTTT
TRBV10-3	-	-	TRBJ2-1	CAISEHSETTKFGEQFF	TGTGCCATCAGTGAGCACAGCGAGACAACCAAATTCGGTGAGCAGTTCTTC